Listed below are T cell receptor beta chains from one sample, sequenced in a study of identical twins. TCRdb itself ran the 5' RACE reads through MiXCR, one entry per CDR3 protein. The sample has about 660,000 distinct CDR3 sequences, 8.6% seen once. The same sample was also studied in work on yellow fever vaccine responses in identical twins.

The specimen sequenced was PBMCs. These receptors were taken from a woman younger than 30 in good health. CDR3s include the opening cysteine and the closing phenylalanine or tryptophan. A D gene is named only where the DNA matches it firmly. A row's size may be missing; if present it is once, few, many or a size class.

len	v_gene	d_gene	abundance	j_gene	CDR3nt	CDR3aa
13	TRBV2	NA	few	TRBJ1-6	TGTGCCAGCAGTGTTGAGGGAACCTCACCCCTCCACTTT	CASSVEGTSPLHF
11	TRBV12-3/TRBV12-4	NA	many	TRBJ2-7	TGTGCCAGCAAAACCTCGTCCGAGCAGTACTTC	CASKTSSEQYF
13	TRBV2	NA	many	TRBJ1-5	TGTGCCAGCACTGGGGGGGTGGATCAGCCCCAGCATTTT	CASTGGVDQPQHF
15	TRBV16	NA	many	TRBJ2-7	TGTGCCAGCAGCCAATCACAGCGTCCTACCTACGAGCAGTACTTC	CASSQSQRPTYEQYF
16	TRBV30	TRBD1	NA	TRBJ2-1	TGTGCCTGGAATCGGGACAGGGGGTACCCCGGGGATGAGCAGTTCTTC	CAWNRDRGYPGDEQFF
15	TRBV5-1	NA	many	TRBJ2-2	TGCGCCAGCAGCTCCACGGGTGCGAACACCGGGGAGCTGTTTTTT	CASSSTGANTGELFF
12	TRBV7-9	NA	many	TRBJ2-3	TGTGCCAGCAGCTGGACAGCAGATACGCAGTATTTT	CASSWTADTQYF
14	TRBV3-1	NA	many	TRBJ2-7	TGTGCCAGCAGCCAAGGGTCCAGGGCCTACGAGCAGTACTTC	CASSQGSRAYEQYF
16	TRBV7-9	TRBD1	NA	TRBJ2-2	TGTGCCAGCAGCCCACCGACAGGGGCGAACACCGGGGAGCTGTTTTTT	CASSPPTGANTGELFF
15	TRBV6-2/TRBV6-3	NA	NA	TRBJ2-1	TGTGCCACCCGAATGCTAGCGTTGGTCCTAGGCGAGCAGTTCTTC	CATRMLALVLGEQFF
12	TRBV6-9	TRBD1	NA	TRBJ1-2	TGTGCCAGCAGTCGGACAGGGACCGGCTACACCTTC	CASSRTGTGYTF
14	TRBV2	TRBD2	NA	TRBJ2-1	TGTGCCAGCAGATCCGAGCGGGGAATGGGTGAGCAGTTCTTC	CASRSERGMGEQFF
15	TRBV15	NA	NA	TRBJ2-3	TGTGCCACCAGCAGAGATACGAGCGGCCCAGATACGCAGTATTTT	CATSRDTSGPDTQYF
18	TRBV11-1	TRBD2	few	TRBJ2-1	TGTGCCAGCACCCCGACCGGGACTAGCGGGAAAATAGCGGATGAGCAGTTCTTC	CASTPTGTSGKIADEQFF
12	TRBV29-1	NA	NA	TRBJ1-4	TGCAGCGTTGAGGCTGGGGATGAAAAACTGTTTTTT	CSVEAGDEKLFF
15	TRBV28	NA	many	TRBJ2-5	TGTGCCAGCAGTTTATGGCGGGACCGTCAAGAGACCCAGTACTTC	CASSLWRDRQETQYF
13	TRBV28	NA	NA	TRBJ2-2	TGTGCCAGCCACAGCCCCAACACCGGGGAGCTGTTTTTT	CASHSPNTGELFF
15	TRBV6-2/TRBV6-3	NA	few	TRBJ2-6	TGTGCCAGCAGTTACTTTGGGAGGGGGGCCAACGTCCTGACTTTC	CASSYFGRGANVLTF
14	TRBV20-1	TRBD2	few	TRBJ2-1	TGCAGTGCTAGAGTACTAGCGGGAGTTGGACCACAGTTCTTC	CSARVLAGVGPQFF
14	TRBV29-1	TRBD2	many	TRBJ2-1	TGCAGCGCGACTAGCTCCTACTCCTACAATGAGCAGTTCTTC	CSATSSYSYNEQFF
15	TRBV7-2	TRBD1	many	TRBJ1-5	TGTGCCAGCAGCGGCGGGACAGGGCGAAATCAGCCCCAGCATTTT	CASSGGTGRNQPQHF
12	TRBV20-1	NA	few	TRBJ2-7	TGCAGTACTGGCGAGCTTATCAACGAGCAGTACTTC	CSTGELINEQYF
13	TRBV19	NA	NA	TRBJ2-2	TGTGCCAGTAGAGGCGGGCCCTCCGGGGAGCTGTTTTTT	CASRGGPSGELFF
15	TRBV12-3/TRBV12-4	TRBD1	few	TRBJ1-4	TGTGCCAGCAGTTCAGGGACAGGTGGAACGGAAAAACTGTTTTTT	CASSSGTGGTEKLFF
13	TRBV5-6	TRBD1	NA	TRBJ1-1	TGTGCCAGCAGAATCGACAGGGACACTGAAGCTTTCTTT	CASRIDRDTEAFF
12	TRBV28	NA	few	TRBJ2-1	TGTGCCAGCAGTAAGGGGACCACAGAGCAGTTCTTC	CASSKGTTEQFF
16	TRBV7-3	TRBD2	few	TRBJ2-3	TGTGCCAGCAGCCTCGCGGGGGACCCCTCCACAGATACGCAGTATTTT	CASSLAGDPSTDTQYF
16	TRBV5-8	TRBD2	few	TRBJ2-3	TGTGCCAGCAGCGGAAGACTAGCGGGAGGGAAAGATACGCAGTATTTT	CASSGRLAGGKDTQYF
17	TRBV5-1	NA	few	TRBJ2-1	TGCGCCAGCAGCACGTCCTGGACAGCGAACCTCTACAATGAGCAGTTCTTC	CASSTSWTANLYNEQFF
15	TRBV7-3	TRBD1	NA	TRBJ2-3	TGTGCCAGCAGCTTAATGGGGACAGGGGAAGATACGCAGTATTTT	CASSLMGTGEDTQYF
17	TRBV3-1	TRBD2	few	TRBJ2-2	TGTGCCAGCAGCCCCGGGACTAGCGGGGGGAACACCGGGGAGCTGTTTTTT	CASSPGTSGGNTGELFF
13	TRBV29-1	TRBD1	many	TRBJ2-2	TGCAGCGTTTCTACAGGGGGGACCGGGGAGCTGTTTTTT	CSVSTGGTGELFF
14	TRBV12-3/TRBV12-4	NA	many	TRBJ2-2	TGTGCCAGCAGTTTAAGGGGCCGAACCGGGGAGCTGTTTTTT	CASSLRGRTGELFF
14	TRBV5-6	TRBD1	NA	TRBJ1-6	TGTGCCAGCAGTTCGGGACAGTATAATTCACCCCTCCACTTT	CASSSGQYNSPLHF
16	TRBV6-2/TRBV6-3	NA	few	TRBJ2-1	TGTGCCAGCACCCAACAGTGGTCCTATCCGGGTAATGAGCAGTTCTTC	CASTQQWSYPGNEQFF
10	TRBV2	NA	NA	TRBJ2-5	TGTGCCAGCAATATAGAGACCCAGTACTTC	CASNIETQYF
16	TRBV3-1	TRBD1	NA	TRBJ2-5	TGTGCCAGCAGCCAAGATAGGCAGGGGGTACAAGAGACCCAGTACTTC	CASSQDRQGVQETQYF
20	TRBV11-1	NA	few	TRBJ2-5	TGTGCCAGCAGCTTAGGGCGCCTAGACGGGCTAGCATTAAGTAAAGAGACCCAGTACTTC	CASSLGRLDGLALSKETQYF
15	TRBV2	TRBD1	NA	TRBJ2-5	TGTGCCAGCAGACCGGGACAGGGGTACCAAGAGACCCAGTACTTC	CASRPGQGYQETQYF
13	TRBV29-1	NA	few	TRBJ2-2	TGCAGCGTCCCAGCGATGGACACCGGGGAGCTGTTTTTT	CSVPAMDTGELFF
15	TRBV5-1	TRBD2	NA	TRBJ2-7	TGCGCCAGCAGCTTTAGCGGGGGGGCCTCCTACGAGCAGTACTTC	CASSFSGGASYEQYF
16	TRBV7-8	TRBD2	few	TRBJ2-3	TGTGCCAGCAGCTTAGGAGTTAGCGGGGGAGCAGATACGCAGTATTTT	CASSLGVSGGADTQYF
15	TRBV28	NA	many	TRBJ2-3	TGTGCCAGCAGCCTGGAGGGGAGGGGGCGAGATACGCAGTATTTT	CASSLEGRGRDTQYF
13	TRBV9	NA	many	TRBJ1-1	TGTGCCAGCACTACCTGGGGCCGTCCTGAAGCTTTCTTT	CASTTWGRPEAFF
16	TRBV27	TRBD1	NA	TRBJ2-5	TGTGCCAGCATCGGCAGGGGGCGCGGGTACCAAGAGACCCAGTACTTC	CASIGRGRGYQETQYF
15	TRBV4-2	NA	many	TRBJ2-4	TGTGCCAGCAGCCAGCGGAGACCGGCCAAAAACATTCAGTACTTC	CASSQRRPAKNIQYF
13	TRBV20-1	NA	many	TRBJ2-7	TGCAGTGCTATAAGACTAGATTCCTACGAGCAGTACTTC	CSAIRLDSYEQYF
13	TRBV5-1	NA	few	TRBJ2-5	TGCGCCAGCAGCGAGGCTGGAGAAGAGACCCAGTACTTC	CASSEAGEETQYF
15	TRBV2	TRBD2	many	TRBJ2-3	TGTGCCAGCAACTATCTAGCGGGAGACGGAGATACGCAGTATTTT	CASNYLAGDGDTQYF
15	TRBV11-2	NA	few	TRBJ2-7	TGTGCCAGCCACCGCCGGGACACTCGCTCCTACGAGCAGTACTTC	CASHRRDTRSYEQYF
15	TRBV20-1	TRBD1	few	TRBJ2-7	TGCAGTGCTAGAGATCATAGGACAGGTTCCTACGAGCAGTACTTC	CSARDHRTGSYEQYF
17	TRBV12-3/TRBV12-4	NA	few	TRBJ2-1	TGTGCCAGCAGTTTACTCCCCACAGGGTACCCCCACAATGAGCAGTTCTTC	CASSLLPTGYPHNEQFF
14	TRBV6-2/TRBV6-3	NA	once	TRBJ2-3	TGTGCCAGCAGTTGGGCAGGGCTAACAGATGCGCAGTATTTT	CASSWAGLTDAQYF
14	TRBV5-1	NA	few	TRBJ2-7	TGCGCCAGCACCCAGGGAGGGGGAAGCTACGAGCAGTACTTC	CASTQGGGSYEQYF
14	TRBV6-2/TRBV6-3	NA	many	TRBJ2-2	TGTGCCAGCAGCCGATCGGGCGAGGCCGGGGAGCTGTTTTTT	CASSRSGEAGELFF
11	TRBV20-1	NA	NA	TRBJ1-4	TGCAGTGCCTTGGGCGATGAAAAACTGTTTTTT	CSALGDEKLFF
16	TRBV6-2/TRBV6-3	NA	NA	TRBJ2-1	TGTGCCAGCAGTTACGAGCGATCTAGCTCCTACAATGAGCAGTTCTTC	CASSYERSSSYNEQFF
15	TRBV11-2	NA	many	TRBJ1-1	TGTGCCAGCAGCTTATCTTCCCGAGGGAACACTGAAGCTTTCTTT	CASSLSSRGNTEAFF
14	TRBV20-1	TRBD2	few	TRBJ2-2	TGCAGTGCATCCCTAGCGGGAGCCACCGGGGAGCTGTTTTTT	CSASLAGATGELFF